The following is a T cell receptor (beta chain) sequence with its context. Per the germline V gene, CDR1 is SGHVS and CDR2 is FQNEAQ. V shed 1 base and J 0 bases; nucleotides not matched to a gene: 12. CDR3 size: 19 residues. The data were obtained in a study of cytomegalovirus exposure and HLA in healthy donors. Primers included in the PCR were 60 Vbeta and 13 Jbeta primers. The repertoire was sequenced with immunoSEQ multiplex PCR; TCRdb's copy has only in-frame clones and lacks some. The sample yields hundreds of thousands of clones, almost 85% seen once. This sequence joins TRBV7-8 and TRBJ2-7; 10 nucleotides agree with TRBD2. The source is a woman aged 40 to 49 in good health and CMV-seronegative. The sample taken for sequencing was PBMCs. CDR3 sequence: CASSLGGAGGFFSSYEQYF. The DNA for the CDR3 is TGTGCCAGCAGCTTAGGGGGAGCGGGGGGGTTCTTTAGCTCCTACGAGCAGTACTTC.